A selection of T cell receptor beta chains follows, all from one sample in a study of blood T cell repertoires in COVID-19. Assay: immunoSEQ multiplex PCR; the TCRdb copy retains only in-frame clones and omits some. The sample carries just over 650,000 clones, about 90% recorded once. Source material: peripheral blood. These receptors were obtained from a woman between 18 and 29 years old with acute or convalescent COVID-19. Each CDR3 is given with its conserved first and last residue. A D gene is named only where the DNA matches it firmly. The size entry is marked missing in some rows and otherwise reads once, few, many or a size class.

abundance: .; v_gene: TRBV6-5; d_gene: .; j_gene: TRBJ1-5; CDR3aa: CASTEGFYSNQPQHF; CDR3nt: TGTGCCAGCACGGAGGGGTTTTATAGCAATCAGCCCCAGCATTTT
abundance: once; v_gene: TRBV10-2; d_gene: .; j_gene: TRBJ1-6; CDR3aa: CASRRTEFNSPLHF; CDR3nt: TGCGCCAGCAGGAGGACAGAATTTAATTCACCCCTCCACTTT
abundance: .; v_gene: TRBV27; d_gene: TRBD2; j_gene: TRBJ2-3; CDR3aa: CASSYSGGATYTQYF; CDR3nt: TGTGCCAGCAGTTATAGCGGGGGAGCCACCTATACGCAGTATTTT
abundance: .; v_gene: TRBV19; d_gene: TRBD2; j_gene: TRBJ2-1; CDR3aa: CASMGTSGGYNEQFF; CDR3nt: TGTGCCAGTATGGGGACTAGCGGGGGGTACAATGAGCAGTTCTTC
abundance: few; v_gene: TRBV11-3; d_gene: TRBD1; j_gene: TRBJ1-2; CDR3aa: CASSRQGDGYTF; CDR3nt: TGTGCCAGCAGCCGACAGGGGGACGGCTACACCTTC
abundance: .; v_gene: TRBV7-3; d_gene: .; j_gene: TRBJ1-5; CDR3aa: CASSLTLRPQHF; CDR3nt: TGTGCCAGCAGCTTAACCCTCCGGCCCCAGCATTTT
abundance: few; v_gene: TRBV27; d_gene: TRBD1; j_gene: TRBJ1-2; CDR3aa: CASSRDRDSYGYTF; CDR3nt: TGTGCCAGCAGCCGTGACCGGGACAGTTATGGCTACACCTTC
abundance: .; v_gene: TRBV9; d_gene: TRBD2; j_gene: TRBJ2-7; CDR3aa: CASSVGGSYEQYF; CDR3nt: TGTGCCAGCAGCGTGGGGGGGTCCTACGAGCAGTACTTC
abundance: .; v_gene: TRBV5-6; d_gene: TRBD1; j_gene: TRBJ1-2; CDR3aa: CASSLARKGATFYGYTF; CDR3nt: TGTGCCAGCAGCTTGGCGCGAAAGGGGGCCACCTTCTATGGCTACACCTTC
abundance: once; v_gene: TRBV5-4; d_gene: TRBD1; j_gene: TRBJ1-2; CDR3aa: CASRSGTGGEGYTF; CDR3nt: TGTGCCAGCAGATCCGGGACAGGGGGCGAGGGCTACACCTTC
abundance: .; v_gene: TRBV19; d_gene: TRBD1; j_gene: TRBJ2-7; CDR3aa: CASNSGQGYEQYF; CDR3nt: TGTGCCAGTAATTCGGGACAGGGCTACGAGCAGTACTTC
abundance: .; v_gene: TRBV4-3; d_gene: .; j_gene: TRBJ1-4; CDR3aa: CASSQDQGPGANEKLFF; CDR3nt: TGCGCCAGCAGCCAAGATCAGGGACCAGGGGCTAATGAAAAACTGTTTTTT
abundance: .; v_gene: TRBV7-9; d_gene: TRBD1; j_gene: TRBJ1-2; CDR3aa: CASSLGTGGYGYTF; CDR3nt: TGTGCCAGCAGCCTCGGGACAGGGGGTTATGGCTACACCTTC
abundance: .; v_gene: TRBV19; d_gene: .; j_gene: TRBJ1-2; CDR3aa: CASMRTGYGYTF; CDR3nt: TGTGCCAGTATGCGTACGGGCTATGGCTACACCTTC
abundance: once; v_gene: TRBV4-1; d_gene: .; j_gene: TRBJ1-1; CDR3aa: CASSHREGFITEAFF; CDR3nt: TGCGCCAGCAGCCACAGGGAAGGTTTTATCACTGAAGCTTTCTTT
abundance: .; v_gene: TRBV29-1; d_gene: .; j_gene: TRBJ1-2; CDR3aa: CSVVYREGYTF; CDR3nt: TGCAGCGTGGTATACAGGGAAGGCTACACCTTC
abundance: .; v_gene: TRBV5-1; d_gene: .; j_gene: TRBJ1-1; CDR3aa: CASSWQLNTEAFF; CDR3nt: TGCGCCAGCTCTTGGCAGTTGAACACTGAAGCTTTCTTT
abundance: .; v_gene: TRBV18; d_gene: .; j_gene: TRBJ1-1; CDR3aa: CASSPLIAGQGAEAFF; CDR3nt: TGTGCCAGCTCACCACTGATTGCAGGGCAGGGCGCTGAAGCTTTCTTT
abundance: .; v_gene: TRBV30; d_gene: .; j_gene: TRBJ2-3; CDR3aa: CAWSVPRTTRSTDTQYF; CDR3nt: TGTGCCTGGAGTGTACCCCGGACGACTAGGAGCACAGATACGCAGTATTTT
abundance: .; v_gene: TRBV6-1; d_gene: TRBD1; j_gene: TRBJ1-4; CDR3aa: CASREAGGGREKLFF; CDR3nt: TGTGCCAGCAGGGAAGCAGGGGGCGGTCGGGAAAAACTGTTTTTT
abundance: once; v_gene: TRBV19; d_gene: TRBD1; j_gene: TRBJ1-1; CDR3aa: CASSDKWGQVEAFF; CDR3nt: TGTGCCAGTAGTGACAAATGGGGACAGGTAGAAGCTTTCTTT
abundance: .; v_gene: TRBV29-1; d_gene: .; j_gene: TRBJ1-2; CDR3aa: CSVEGGLINYGYTF; CDR3nt: TGCAGCGTTGAGGGGGGACTCATAAACTATGGCTACACCTTC
abundance: .; v_gene: TRBV5-4; d_gene: TRBD1; j_gene: TRBJ2-7; CDR3aa: CASRPYRGNYEQYF; CDR3nt: TGTGCCAGCAGACCTTACAGGGGGAACTACGAGCAGTACTTC
abundance: few; v_gene: TRBV19; d_gene: .; j_gene: TRBJ1-3; CDR3aa: CASSIPRTSGNTIYF; CDR3nt: TGTGCCAGTAGTATCCCCCGGACATCTGGAAACACCATATATTTT
abundance: .; v_gene: TRBV10-2; d_gene: TRBD2; j_gene: TRBJ2-3; CDR3aa: CASRTSGGATDTQYF; CDR3nt: TGCGCCAGCAGAACTAGCGGGGGGGCCACAGATACGCAGTATTTT
abundance: .; v_gene: TRBV6-2/TRBV6-3; d_gene: .; j_gene: TRBJ1-2; CDR3aa: CASSPRDTSYYGYTF; CDR3nt: TGTGCCAGCAGTCCCCGGGACACATCTTACTATGGCTACACCTTC
abundance: .; v_gene: TRBV12-3/TRBV12-4; d_gene: .; j_gene: TRBJ1-2; CDR3aa: CASSWRGYGYTF; CDR3nt: TGTGCCAGCAGTTGGCGAGGGTATGGCTACACCTTC
abundance: .; v_gene: TRBV2; d_gene: .; j_gene: TRBJ2-3; CDR3aa: CAARGDTQYF; CDR3nt: TGTGCCGCTAGGGGAGATACGCAGTATTTT
abundance: .; v_gene: TRBV2; d_gene: .; j_gene: TRBJ1-5; CDR3aa: CASSGGQYSNQPQHF; CDR3nt: TGTGCCAGCAGTGGAGGACAGTATAGCAATCAGCCCCAGCATTTT
abundance: .; v_gene: TRBV27; d_gene: TRBD2; j_gene: TRBJ2-5; CDR3aa: CASSRADGGDQETQYF; CDR3nt: TGTGCCAGCAGTCGGGCGGATGGGGGGGACCAAGAGACCCAGTACTTC
abundance: .; v_gene: TRBV5-1; d_gene: .; j_gene: TRBJ2-2; CDR3aa: CASSLGYQTGELFF; CDR3nt: TGCGCCAGCAGCTTGGGTTACCAGACCGGGGAGCTGTTTTTT
abundance: .; v_gene: TRBV23-1; d_gene: .; j_gene: TRBJ1-1; CDR3aa: CASSQSPGRGNTEAFF; CDR3nt: TGCGCCAGCAGTCAATCGCCCGGACGGGGGAACACTGAAGCTTTCTTT
abundance: .; v_gene: TRBV12-3/TRBV12-4; d_gene: .; j_gene: TRBJ2-2; CDR3aa: CASSGTGTGELFF; CDR3nt: TGTGCCAGCAGCGGAACAGGGACCGGGGAGCTGTTTTTT
abundance: few; v_gene: TRBV9; d_gene: .; j_gene: TRBJ1-3; CDR3aa: CASSFGYSSGNTIYF; CDR3nt: TGTGCCAGCAGCTTCGGGTACTCCTCTGGAAACACCATATATTTT
abundance: .; v_gene: TRBV7-8; d_gene: TRBD2; j_gene: TRBJ2-5; CDR3aa: CASSQSSGGRTGTQYF; CDR3nt: TGTGCCAGCAGCCAGTCTAGCGGGGGGCGTACAGGGACCCAGTACTTC
abundance: .; v_gene: TRBV27; d_gene: TRBD1; j_gene: TRBJ1-5; CDR3aa: CASSARTGARNQPQHF; CDR3nt: TGTGCCAGCAGTGCCAGGACAGGGGCACGCAATCAGCCCCAGCATTTT
abundance: .; v_gene: TRBV6-4; d_gene: .; j_gene: TRBJ1-6; CDR3aa: CASSVGVGNSPLHF; CDR3nt: TGTGCCAGCAGTGTCGGGGTCGGTAATTCACCCCTCCACTTT
abundance: .; v_gene: TRBV5-1; d_gene: TRBD1; j_gene: TRBJ1-1; CDR3aa: CASSAGTGAEAFF; CDR3nt: TGCGCCAGCAGCGCCGGGACAGGGGCGGAAGCTTTCTTT
abundance: few; v_gene: TRBV19; d_gene: TRBD1; j_gene: TRBJ2-3; CDR3aa: CASRRGDSSLSTDTQYF; CDR3nt: TGTGCCAGTAGGAGAGGGGACAGCTCGTTATCTACAGATACGCAGTATTTT
abundance: .; v_gene: TRBV5-1; d_gene: TRBD1; j_gene: TRBJ1-2; CDR3aa: CASSATGQGAGYTF; CDR3nt: TGCGCCAGCAGCGCGACGGGACAGGGGGCCGGCTACACCTTC
abundance: .; v_gene: TRBV5-5; d_gene: .; j_gene: TRBJ2-2; CDR3aa: CASSLAGRKLTGELFF; CDR3nt: TGTGCCAGCAGCTTGGCAGGGAGGAAATTGACCGGGGAGCTGTTTTTT
abundance: .; v_gene: TRBV2; d_gene: .; j_gene: TRBJ1-1; CDR3aa: CASSPRGRMNTEAFF; CDR3nt: TGTGCCAGCAGTCCCAGGGGCCGGATGAACACTGAAGCTTTCTTT
abundance: .; v_gene: TRBV29-1; d_gene: .; j_gene: TRBJ1-1; CDR3aa: CSAWGGTEAFF; CDR3nt: TGCAGCGCGTGGGGGGGGACTGAAGCTTTCTTT
abundance: .; v_gene: TRBV6-2/TRBV6-3; d_gene: .; j_gene: TRBJ2-1; CDR3aa: CASSYWTAYNEQFF; CDR3nt: TGTGCCAGCAGTTACTGGACAGCGTACAATGAGCAGTTCTTC
abundance: .; v_gene: TRBV9; d_gene: .; j_gene: TRBJ1-2; CDR3aa: CASTNSLYGYTF; CDR3nt: TGTGCCAGCACTAACAGCCTCTATGGCTACACCTTC
abundance: once; v_gene: TRBV5-1; d_gene: TRBD1; j_gene: TRBJ2-7; CDR3aa: CASSYTGVSYEQYF; CDR3nt: TGCGCCAGCTCCTATACAGGGGTGAGCTACGAGCAGTACTTC
abundance: .; v_gene: TRBV6-5; d_gene: .; j_gene: TRBJ1-1; CDR3aa: CASTREDWTEAFF; CDR3nt: TGTGCCAGCACGAGGGAAGACTGGACTGAAGCTTTCTTT
abundance: .; v_gene: TRBV7-6; d_gene: .; j_gene: TRBJ2-4; CDR3aa: CASSPPRDKAKNIQYF; CDR3nt: TGTGCCAGCAGCCCCCCCCGGGACAAAGCCAAAAACATTCAGTACTTC
abundance: .; v_gene: TRBV6-5; d_gene: TRBD1; j_gene: TRBJ1-6; CDR3aa: CASRPDPTGSRGLHF; CDR3nt: TGTGCCAGCAGGCCCGACCCGACAGGGAGTCGTGGCCTCCACTTT